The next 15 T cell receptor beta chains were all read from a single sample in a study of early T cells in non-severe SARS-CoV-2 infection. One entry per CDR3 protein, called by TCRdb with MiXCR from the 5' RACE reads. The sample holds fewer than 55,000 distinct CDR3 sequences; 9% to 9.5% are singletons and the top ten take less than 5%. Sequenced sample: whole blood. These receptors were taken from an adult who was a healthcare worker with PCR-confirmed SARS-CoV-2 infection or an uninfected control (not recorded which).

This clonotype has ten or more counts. The CDR3 reads CASSYSTGPGANVLTF. The CDR3, as DNA: TGTGCCAGCAGTTACTCGACGGGGCCTGGGGCCAACGTCCTGACTTTC. This sequence joins TRBV6-5 and TRBJ2-6, with D perhaps being TRBD1 or TRBD2 (5 bases each). The V gene lost 0 bases and the J gene lost 2 bases, with 8 bases spanning the gap. Germline V CDR1 and CDR2: MNHEY, SVGAGI. The CDR3 has 16 residues.

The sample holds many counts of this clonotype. The CDR3 is CASTPQGNNQPQHF. CDR3 nucleotides: TGTGCCAGTACCCCGCAGGGTAATAATCAGCCCCAGCATTTT. The chain uses TRBV19 and TRBJ1-5, with D perhaps TRBD1 (5 bases). Germline-derived CDR1 and CDR2 are LNHDA and SQIVND (reference sequence). The V and J ends lost 7 bases and 4 bases respectively, with 14 bases between them. The CDR3 covers 14 residues.

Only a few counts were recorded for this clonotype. The CDR3 region has the DNA TGTGCCACCAGTGCGAAGACTAGCGGGACTAGCACAGATACGCAGTATTTT. Protein: CATSAKTSGTSTDTQYF. This chain connects TRBV24-1 to TRBJ2-3; the match to TRBD2 covers 11 bases. CDR3 length: 17 amino acids. Germline V CDR1 and CDR2: KGHDR, SFDVKD. V shed 5 bases, J shed 0 bases, and the junction held 6 bases outside the gene matches.

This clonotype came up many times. CDR3 coding DNA: TGTGCCACCCGACAGGGCGGTTCACCCCTCCACTTT. This encodes CATRQGGSPLHF. J is TRBJ1-6 and V is TRBV7-9; 7 nucleotides match TRBD1. Trimming removed 10 bases from V and 9 bases from J; junction bases left unmatched: 6. The CDR3 totals 12 residues. Looked up from germline, CDR1 is SEHNR and CDR2 is FQNEAQ (reference sequence).

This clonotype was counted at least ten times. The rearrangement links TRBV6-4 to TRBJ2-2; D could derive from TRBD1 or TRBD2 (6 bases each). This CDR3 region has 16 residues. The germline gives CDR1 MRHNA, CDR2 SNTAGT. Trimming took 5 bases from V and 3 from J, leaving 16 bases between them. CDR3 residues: CASSQQGTGDTGELFF. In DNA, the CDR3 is TGTGCCAGCAGTCAACAGGGAACGGGGGACACCGGGGAGCTGTTTTTT.

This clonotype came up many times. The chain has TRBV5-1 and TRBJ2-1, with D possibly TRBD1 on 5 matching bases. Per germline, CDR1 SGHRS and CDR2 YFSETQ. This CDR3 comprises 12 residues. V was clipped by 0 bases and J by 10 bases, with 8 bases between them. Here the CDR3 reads CASSLGKGEQFF. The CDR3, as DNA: TGCGCCAGCAGCTTGGGTAAGGGGGAGCAGTTCTTC. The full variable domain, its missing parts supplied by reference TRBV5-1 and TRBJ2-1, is KAGVTQTPRYLIKTRGQQVTLSCSPISGHRSVSWYQQTPGQGLQFLFEYFSETQRNKGNFPGRFSGRQFSNSRSEMNVSTLELGDSALYLCASSLGKGEQFFGPGTRLTVL.

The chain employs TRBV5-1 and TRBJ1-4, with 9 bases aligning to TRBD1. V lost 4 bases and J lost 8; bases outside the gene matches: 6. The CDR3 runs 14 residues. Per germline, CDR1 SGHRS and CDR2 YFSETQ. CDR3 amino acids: CASSPDRGHEKLFF. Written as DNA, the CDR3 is TGCGCCAGCAGCCCGGACAGGGGACACGAAAAACTGTTTTTT.

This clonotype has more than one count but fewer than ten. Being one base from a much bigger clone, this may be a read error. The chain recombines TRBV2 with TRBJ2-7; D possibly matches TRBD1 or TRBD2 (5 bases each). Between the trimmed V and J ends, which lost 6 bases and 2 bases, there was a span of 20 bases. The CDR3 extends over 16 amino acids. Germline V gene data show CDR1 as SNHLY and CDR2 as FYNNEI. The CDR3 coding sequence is TGTGCCAGCAGAGAGAGACCGGGAAAGGGGACCTACGAGCAGTACTTC. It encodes CASRERPGKGTYEQYF.

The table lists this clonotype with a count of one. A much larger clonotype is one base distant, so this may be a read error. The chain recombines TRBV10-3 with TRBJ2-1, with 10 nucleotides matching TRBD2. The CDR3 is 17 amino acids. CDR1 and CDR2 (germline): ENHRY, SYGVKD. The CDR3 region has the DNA TGTACCATCAGTGAGCGGCAGACAGCGGGAGGGAGGAATGAGCAGTTCTTC. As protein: CTISERQTAGGRNEQFF.

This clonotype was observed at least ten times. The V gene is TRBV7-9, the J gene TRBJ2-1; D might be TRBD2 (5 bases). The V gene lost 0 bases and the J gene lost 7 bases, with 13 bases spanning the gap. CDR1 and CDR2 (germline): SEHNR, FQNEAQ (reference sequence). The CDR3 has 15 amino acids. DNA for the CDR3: TGTGCCAGCAGCTTAGCGAGCGGTAGTTGGAATGAGCAGTTCTTC. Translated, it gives CASSLASGSWNEQFF.

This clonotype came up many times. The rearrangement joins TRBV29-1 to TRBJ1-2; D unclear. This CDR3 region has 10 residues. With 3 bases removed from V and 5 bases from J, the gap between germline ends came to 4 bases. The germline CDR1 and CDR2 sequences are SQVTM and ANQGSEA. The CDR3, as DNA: TGCAGCGTTGATCGGTATGGCTACACCTTC. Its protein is CSVDRYGYTF.

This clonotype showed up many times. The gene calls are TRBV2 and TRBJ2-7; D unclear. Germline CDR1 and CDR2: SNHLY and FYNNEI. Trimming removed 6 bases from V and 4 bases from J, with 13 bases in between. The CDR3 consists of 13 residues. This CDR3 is CASRWGKEYEQYF. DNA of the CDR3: TGTGCCAGCAGGTGGGGAAAGGAGTACGAGCAGTACTTC.

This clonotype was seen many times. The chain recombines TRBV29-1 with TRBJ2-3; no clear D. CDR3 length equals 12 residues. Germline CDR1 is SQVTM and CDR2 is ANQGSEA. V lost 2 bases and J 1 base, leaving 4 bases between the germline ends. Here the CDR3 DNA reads TGCAGCGTTGAACGGGGCACAGATACGCAGTATTTT. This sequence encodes CSVERGTDTQYF.

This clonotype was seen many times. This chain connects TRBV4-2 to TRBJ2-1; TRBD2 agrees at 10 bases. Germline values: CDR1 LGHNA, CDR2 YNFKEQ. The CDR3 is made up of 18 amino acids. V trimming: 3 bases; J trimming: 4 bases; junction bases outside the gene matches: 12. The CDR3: CASSHSSSGSRPYNEQFF. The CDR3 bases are TGTGCCAGCAGCCATAGTTCTAGCGGGAGTCGGCCTTACAATGAGCAGTTCTTC.

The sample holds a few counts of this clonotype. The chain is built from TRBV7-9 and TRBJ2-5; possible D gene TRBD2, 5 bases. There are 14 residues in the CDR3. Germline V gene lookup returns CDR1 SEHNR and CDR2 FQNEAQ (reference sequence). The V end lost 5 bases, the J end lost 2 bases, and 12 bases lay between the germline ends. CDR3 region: CASSPGLTQETQYF. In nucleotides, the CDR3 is TGTGCCAGCAGCCCAGGACTTACTCAAGAGACCCAGTACTTC.